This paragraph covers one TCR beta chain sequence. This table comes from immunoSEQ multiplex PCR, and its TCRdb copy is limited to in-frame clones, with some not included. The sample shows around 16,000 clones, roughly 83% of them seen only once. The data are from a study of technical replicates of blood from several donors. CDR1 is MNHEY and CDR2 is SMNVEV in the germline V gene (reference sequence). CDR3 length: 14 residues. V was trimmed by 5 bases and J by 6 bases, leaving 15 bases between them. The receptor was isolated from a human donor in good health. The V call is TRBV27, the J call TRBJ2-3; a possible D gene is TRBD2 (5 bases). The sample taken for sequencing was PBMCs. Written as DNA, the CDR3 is TGTGCCAGCAGTATTAAACTAGAAGTGGATACGCAGTATTTT. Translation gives CASSIKLEVDTQYF.